Sequencing of this T cell receptor (beta chain) was carried out in a study of cytomegalovirus exposure and HLA in healthy donors. In the study overall: Earlier, almost 120 million unique TCR beta sequences were recovered from roughly 180 million T cells by an analysis.

Primers for the PCR totalled 60 Vbeta and 13 Jbeta. Libraries were prepared by immunoSEQ multiplex PCR; TCRdb keeps only in-frame clonotypes and omits some of them. The table includes about 86,000 clones, about two thirds detected once. V was clipped by 2 bases and J by 0 bases, with 5 bases between them. In germline, CDR1 is SGHTA, CDR2 FQGNSA. CDR3 length: 14 residues. Study outcomes and limitations: In presence/absence analyses, roughly uniform sequencing depth across donors was assumed.

Comment on this clone: What it recognizes is unknown.

V and J are TRBV7-2 and TRBJ1-3; D is uncertain. The sequenced material came from PBMCs. This receptor was identified in a man between 60 and 75 years old in good health and CMV-seronegative. The DNA of the CDR3 is TGTGCCAGCAGCTTAACAGCCTCTGGAAACACCATATATTTT. Its translation: CASSLTASGNTIYF.